This entry concerns a single TCR beta chain. CDR1 LGHNA and CDR2 YNFKEQ come from the germline V gene. The V gene end was trimmed by 0 bases and the J gene end by 5 bases; junction bases not matched to a gene: 6. The CDR3 totals 16 residues. In the original processing: Estimated nucleated cell counts came from reference gene primer amplification. Profiled with immunoSEQ multiplex PCR; TCRdb holds only in-frame clones, not every one. The DNA gave D and trimming, while V, J and clone size come from that table. The sample consists of approximately 300,000 clones, about 90% of them appearing once. The entry originates in a study of blood T cell repertoires in COVID-19. Study-level background: Sources were T cells, B-cell-depleted T cells, or PBMCs; the material itself was cDNA or gDNA.

This clonotype originated in a woman in her twenties or thirties with COVID-19, enrolled during active disease. The genes are TRBV4-2 and TRBJ2-2; the match to TRBD1 covers 7 bases. Sequencing was done on a sample of peripheral blood. CDR3 sequence reads: CASSQDTGAMTGELFF. Written as DNA, the CDR3 is TGTGCCAGCAGCCAAGATACAGGGGCGATGACCGGGGAGCTGTTTTTT.